The clone carrying this T cell receptor beta chain was counted only a few times. No antigen is known for it. This sample is part of a study of T cells in Graves' hyperthyroidism and ophthalmopathy. Study findings and constraints: Model predictions of ophthalmopathy came a median around 6.5 months before onset.

RNA transcripts provided the source from which TCR beta CDR3 regions were amplified. In the first-round RT-PCR of the TCR CDR3, the HTBI primer set was used. TCRdb reprocessed the multiplex PCR reads via MiXCR and lists one record per CDR3 protein. The sample records some 320,000 distinct CDR3 sequences, around 13% being singletons. Germline V CDR1 and CDR2: MRHNA, SNTAGT. Trimming pared 2 bases from V and 2 bases from J, leaving 10 bases between. This CDR3 spans 15 amino acids. Among ophthalmopathy patients, the Clinical Activity Score reached at least 3, the NOSPECS grade reached at least 4, and duration remained under 3 months. Each diagnosis drew on symptoms, thyroxine, TRAb, thyroid ultrasound and orbital computed tomography findings.

Specimen: blood. The chain has TRBV6-4 and TRBJ1-5; D gene uncertain. This receptor was identified in a middle-aged woman with Graves' ophthalmopathy. The CDR3 DNA is TGTGCCAGCAGTGACCCGGTTACCGGCAATCAGCCCCAGCATTTT. It codes for CASSDPVTGNQPQHF.